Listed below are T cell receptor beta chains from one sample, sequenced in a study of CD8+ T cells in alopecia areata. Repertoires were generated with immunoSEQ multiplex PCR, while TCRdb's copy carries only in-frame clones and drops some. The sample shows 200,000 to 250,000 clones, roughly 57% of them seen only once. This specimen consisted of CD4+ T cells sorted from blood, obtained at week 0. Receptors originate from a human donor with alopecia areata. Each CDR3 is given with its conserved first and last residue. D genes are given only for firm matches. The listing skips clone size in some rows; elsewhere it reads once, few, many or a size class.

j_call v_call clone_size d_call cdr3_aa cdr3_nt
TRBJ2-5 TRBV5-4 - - CASSLGLQETQYF TGTGCCAGCAGCTTGGGGCTCCAAGAGACCCAGTACTTC
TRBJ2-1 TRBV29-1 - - CSVGTEQFF TGCAGCGTAGGGACAGAGCAGTTCTTC
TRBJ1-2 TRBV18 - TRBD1 CASSPGQGLGYGYTF TGTGCCAGCTCACCGGGACAGGGCCTCGGCTATGGCTACACCTTC
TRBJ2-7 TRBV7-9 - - CASSLEVYEQYF TGTGCCAGCAGCTTAGAAGTCTACGAGCAGTACTTC
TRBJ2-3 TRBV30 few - CAWSVNSGWQAF TGTGCCTGGAGTGTAAACTCGGGCTGGCAAGCTTTT
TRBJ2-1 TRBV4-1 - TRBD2 CASSPGLAGGWGQFF TGCGCCAGCAGCCCGGGACTAGCGGGAGGTTGGGGACAGTTCTTC
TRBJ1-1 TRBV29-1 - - CSVERPTEAFF TGCAGCGTTGAACGGCCGACTGAAGCTTTCTTT
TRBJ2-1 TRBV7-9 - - CASSLGRQPNNEQFF TGTGCCAGCAGCTTAGGACGTCAACCTAACAATGAGCAGTTCTTC
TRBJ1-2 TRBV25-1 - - CASSDETNYGYTF TGTGCCAGCAGTGATGAGACTAACTATGGCTACACCTTC
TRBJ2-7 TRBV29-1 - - CSVEGAISYEQYF TGCAGCGTTGAAGGGGCCATATCCTACGAGCAGTACTTC
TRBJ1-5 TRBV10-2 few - CASSPVTGRNNQPQHF TGCGCCAGCAGCCCTGTCACAGGGAGGAACAATCAGCCCCAGCATTTT
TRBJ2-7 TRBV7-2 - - CASSGPTYEQYF TGTGCCAGCAGCGGACCAACCTACGAGCAGTACTTC
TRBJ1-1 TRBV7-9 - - CASSLGPMTGTEAFF TGTGCCAGCAGCTTAGGCCCGATGACGGGGACTGAAGCTTTCTTT
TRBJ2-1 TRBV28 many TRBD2 CASSFRGRDNNEQFF TGTGCCAGCAGTTTCCGCGGGAGGGATAACAATGAGCAGTTCTTC
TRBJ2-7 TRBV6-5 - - CASSLGAHEQYF TGTGCCAGCAGTCTAGGGGCCCACGAGCAGTACTTC
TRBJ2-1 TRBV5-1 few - CASSLGPYNEQFF TGCGCCAGCAGCTTGGGCCCCTACAATGAGCAGTTCTTC
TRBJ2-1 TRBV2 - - CASSERHPERKSEQFF TGTGCCAGCAGTGAAAGGCACCCGGAAAGAAAGAGTGAGCAGTTCTTC
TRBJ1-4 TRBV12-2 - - CASRPPDEKLFF TGTGCAAGTCGCCCCCCGGATGAAAAACTGTTTTTT
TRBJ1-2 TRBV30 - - CAWSVMWGYGYTF TGTGCCTGGAGTGTGATGTGGGGCTATGGCTACACCTTC
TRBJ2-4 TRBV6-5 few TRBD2 CASSYSRGAKNIQYF TGTGCCAGCAGTTACTCGCGGGGGGCCAAAAACATTCAGTACTTC
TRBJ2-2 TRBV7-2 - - CASSFTGTGELFF TGTGCCAGCAGCTTCACGGGTACCGGGGAGCTGTTTTTT
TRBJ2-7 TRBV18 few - CASSPYRPYEQYF TGTGCCAGCTCACCGTACAGGCCTTACGAGCAGTACTTC
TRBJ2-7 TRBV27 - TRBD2 CASSVWSGGSYEQYF TGTGCCAGCAGTGTTTGGTCGGGAGGGTCCTACGAGCAGTACTTC
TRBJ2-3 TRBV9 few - CASSVSWSTDTQYF TGTGCCAGCAGCGTAAGCTGGAGCACAGATACGCAGTATTTT
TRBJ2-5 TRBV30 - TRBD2 CAWSDGLAGGQETQYF TGTGCCTGGAGTGACGGACTAGCGGGAGGGCAAGAGACCCAGTACTTC
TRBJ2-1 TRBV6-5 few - CASSPRYNEQFF TGTGCCAGCAGCCCACGGTACAATGAGCAGTTCTTC
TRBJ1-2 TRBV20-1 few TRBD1 CSADRGYGYTF TGCAGTGCTGACAGGGGGTATGGCTACACCTTC
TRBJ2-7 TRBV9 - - CASSESGSGPYEQYF TGTGCCAGCAGCGAGTCAGGGTCTGGGCCCTACGAGCAGTACTTC
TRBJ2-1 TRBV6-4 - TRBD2 CASSDRGGPYNEQFF TGTGCCAGCAGTGACCGCGGGGGGCCCTACAATGAGCAGTTCTTC
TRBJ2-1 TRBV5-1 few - CASKGGTTNSYNEQFF TGCGCCAGCAAGGGGGGGACTACAAACTCCTACAATGAGCAGTTCTTC
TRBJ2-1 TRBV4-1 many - CASRAQRWVEGNEQFF TGCGCCAGCAGGGCCCAAAGATGGGTCGAAGGAAATGAGCAGTTCTTC
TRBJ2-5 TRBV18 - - CASSPGQETQYF TGTGCCAGCTCACCGGGGCAAGAGACCCAGTACTTC
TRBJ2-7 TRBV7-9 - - CASSLGGTNYEQYF TGTGCCAGCAGCTTAGGCGGGACCAACTACGAGCAGTACTTC
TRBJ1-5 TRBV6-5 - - CASSYSGGGNQPQHF TGTGCCAGCAGTTACTCTGGGGGCGGCAATCAGCCCCAGCATTTT
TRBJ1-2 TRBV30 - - CAWSVMLGGRRGYTF TGTGCCTGGAGTGTCATGTTGGGCGGGAGACGGGGCTACACCTTC
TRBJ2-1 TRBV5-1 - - CASSFTRDFNNEQFF TGCGCCAGCAGCTTCACGCGGGACTTTAACAATGAGCAGTTCTTC
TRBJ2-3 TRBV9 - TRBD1 CASSAQGADTQYF TGTGCCAGCAGCGCGCAGGGGGCAGATACGCAGTATTTT
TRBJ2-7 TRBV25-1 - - CASSESTGPYEQYF TGTGCCAGCAGTGAATCTACAGGACCCTACGAGCAGTACTTC
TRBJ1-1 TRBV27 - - CASSLRDNTEAFF TGTGCCAGCAGTTTACGGGACAACACTGAAGCTTTCTTT
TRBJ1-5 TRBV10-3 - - CAGGSGEGQPQHF TGTGCCGGGGGGTCGGGTGAAGGGCAGCCCCAGCATTTT
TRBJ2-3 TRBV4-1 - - CASSQLGLRAQYF TGCGCCAGCAGCCAACTGGGTCTCAGGGCGCAGTATTTT
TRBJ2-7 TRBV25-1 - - CARAPGRGPHYEQYF TGTGCCAGAGCTCCGGGACGAGGGCCCCACTACGAGCAGTACTTC
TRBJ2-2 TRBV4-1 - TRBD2 CASSQPRRGSGELFF TGCGCCAGCAGCCAACCGAGGCGGGGGTCCGGGGAGCTGTTTTTT
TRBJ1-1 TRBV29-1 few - CSSCGNTEAFF TGCAGTTCGTGCGGGAACACTGAAGCTTTCTTT
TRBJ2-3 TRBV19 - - CASSARNRIGTDTQYF TGTGCCAGTAGCGCCCGGAATAGGATAGGCACAGATACGCAGTATTTT